This TCR beta chain is drawn from a study of shared clonotypes between healthy human individuals. Sequencing used immunoSEQ multiplex PCR; TCRdb keeps in-frame clones, though not all of them. The sample has 850,000 to 1,100,000 clones; approximately 80% are singletons. Both subsets, CD45RA+ naive and CD45RA-negative memory, were split from the CD4+ cells. Only a few counts were recorded for this clone. Trimming took off 0 bases at V and 0 bases at J, with 9 bases between the two ends. Germline V lookup: CDR1 GTSNPN, CDR2 SVGIG (reference sequence). This CDR3 is built from 15 residues. The sequenced sample was memory CD4+ T cells from PBMCs. Subset specified: CD45RA-negative fraction. The chain is built from TRBV30 and TRBJ2-4; D gene uncertain. This receptor was obtained from a man in his late teens or twenties in good health. Some clones in this sample may be carry-over from other donors' samples. The CDR3 is CAWSVHDIAKNIQYF. In nucleotides, the CDR3 is TGTGCCTGGAGTGTACACGACATAGCCAAAAACATTCAGTACTTC. The variable domain in full, with the rest retrieved from reference TRBV30 and TRBJ2-4, is SQTIHQWPATLVQPVGSPLSLECTVEGTSNPNLYWYRQAAGRGLQLLFYSVGIGQISSEVPQNLSASRPQDRQFILSSKKLLLSDSGFYLCAWSVHDIAKNIQYFGAGTRLSVL.